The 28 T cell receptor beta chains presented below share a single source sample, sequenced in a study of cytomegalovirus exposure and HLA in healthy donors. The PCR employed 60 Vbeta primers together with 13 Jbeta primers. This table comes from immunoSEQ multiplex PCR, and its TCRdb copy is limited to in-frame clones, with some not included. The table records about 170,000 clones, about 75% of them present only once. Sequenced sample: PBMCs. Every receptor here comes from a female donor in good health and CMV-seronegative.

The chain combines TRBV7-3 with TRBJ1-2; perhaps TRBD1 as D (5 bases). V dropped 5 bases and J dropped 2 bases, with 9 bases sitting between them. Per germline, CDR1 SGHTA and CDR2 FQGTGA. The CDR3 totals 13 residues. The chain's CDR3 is CASSPPGNYGYTF. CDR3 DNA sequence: TGTGCCAGCAGCCCCCCAGGGAACTATGGCTACACCTTC.

The CDR3 is CASRRGLAGKIGIYEQYF. The CDR3 bases are TGTGCCAGCAGGAGGGGACTAGCGGGAAAAATAGGAATCTACGAGCAGTACTTC. The rearrangement joins TRBV2 to TRBJ2-7, with 13 bases identical to TRBD2. V shed 6 bases, J shed 3 bases, and the junction held 14 bases outside the gene matches. Looked up from germline, CDR1 is SNHLY and CDR2 is FYNNEI. The CDR3 extends over 18 amino acids.

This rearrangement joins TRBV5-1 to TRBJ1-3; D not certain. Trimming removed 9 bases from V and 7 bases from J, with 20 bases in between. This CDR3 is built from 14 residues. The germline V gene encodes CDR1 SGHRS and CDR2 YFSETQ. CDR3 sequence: CATRPMGDSNTIYF. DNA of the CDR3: TGCGCCACCAGACCAATGGGAGACTCGAACACCATATATTTT.

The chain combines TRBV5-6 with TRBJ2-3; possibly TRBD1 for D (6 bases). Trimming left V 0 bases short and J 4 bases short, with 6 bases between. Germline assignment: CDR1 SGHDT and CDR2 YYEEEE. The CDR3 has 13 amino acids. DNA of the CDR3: TGTGCCAGCAGCTTGGCAGGGGCAGATACGCAGTATTTT. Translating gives CASSLAGADTQYF.

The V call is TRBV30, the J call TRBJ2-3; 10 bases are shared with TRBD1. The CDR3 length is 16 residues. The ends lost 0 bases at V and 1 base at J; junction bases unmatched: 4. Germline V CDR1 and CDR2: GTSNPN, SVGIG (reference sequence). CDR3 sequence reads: CAWSVKGTGGTDTQYF. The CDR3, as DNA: TGTGCCTGGAGTGTAAAAGGGACAGGGGGCACAGATACGCAGTATTTT.

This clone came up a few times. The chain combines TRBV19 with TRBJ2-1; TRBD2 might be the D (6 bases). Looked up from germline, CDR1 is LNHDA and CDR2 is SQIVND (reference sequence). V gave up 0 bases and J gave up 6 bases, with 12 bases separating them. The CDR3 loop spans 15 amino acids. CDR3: CASSIDSAGANEQFF. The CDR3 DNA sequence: TGTGCCAGTAGTATAGACTCAGCGGGTGCCAATGAGCAGTTCTTC.

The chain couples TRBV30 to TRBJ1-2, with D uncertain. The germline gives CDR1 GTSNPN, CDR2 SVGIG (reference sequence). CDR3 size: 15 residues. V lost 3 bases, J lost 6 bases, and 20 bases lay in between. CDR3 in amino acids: CAWRHSDQLWDGYTF. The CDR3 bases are TGTGCCTGGAGGCATAGCGACCAATTATGGGATGGCTACACCTTC.

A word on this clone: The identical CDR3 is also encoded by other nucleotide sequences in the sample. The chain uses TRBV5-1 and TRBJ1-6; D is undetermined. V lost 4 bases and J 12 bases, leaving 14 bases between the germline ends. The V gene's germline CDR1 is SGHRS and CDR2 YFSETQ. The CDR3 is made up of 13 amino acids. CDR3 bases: TGCGCCAGCAGCCGAGACATCAAAGAACCCCTCCACTTT. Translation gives CASSRDIKEPLHF.

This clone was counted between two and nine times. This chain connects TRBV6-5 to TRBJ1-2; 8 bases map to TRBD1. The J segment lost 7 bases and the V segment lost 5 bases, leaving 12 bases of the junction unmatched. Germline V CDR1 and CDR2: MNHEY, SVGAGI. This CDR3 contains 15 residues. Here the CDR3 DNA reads TGTGCCAGCAGTACCAAGCTCACAGGGGGGGCTGGCTACACCTTC. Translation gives CASSTKLTGGAGYTF.

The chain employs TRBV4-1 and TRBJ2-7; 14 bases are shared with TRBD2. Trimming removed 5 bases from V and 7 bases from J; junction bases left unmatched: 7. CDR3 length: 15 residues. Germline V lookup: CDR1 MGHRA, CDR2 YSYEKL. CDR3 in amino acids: CASSKGLAGVGEQYF. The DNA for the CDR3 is TGCGCCAGCAGCAAGGGACTAGCGGGAGTGGGGGAGCAGTACTTC.

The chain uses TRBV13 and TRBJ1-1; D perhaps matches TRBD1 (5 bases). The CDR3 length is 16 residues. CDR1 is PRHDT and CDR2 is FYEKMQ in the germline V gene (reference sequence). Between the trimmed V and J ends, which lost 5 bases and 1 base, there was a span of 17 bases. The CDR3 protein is CASSGGRGLSNTEAFF. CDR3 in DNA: TGTGCCAGCAGCGGAGGACGGGGACTATCGAACACTGAAGCTTTCTTT.

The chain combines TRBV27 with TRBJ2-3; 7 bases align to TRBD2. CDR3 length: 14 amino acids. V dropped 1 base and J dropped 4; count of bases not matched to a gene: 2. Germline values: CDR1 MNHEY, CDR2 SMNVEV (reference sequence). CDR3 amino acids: CASSLFAGADTQYF. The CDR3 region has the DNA TGTGCCAGCAGTTTATTCGCGGGGGCAGATACGCAGTATTTT.

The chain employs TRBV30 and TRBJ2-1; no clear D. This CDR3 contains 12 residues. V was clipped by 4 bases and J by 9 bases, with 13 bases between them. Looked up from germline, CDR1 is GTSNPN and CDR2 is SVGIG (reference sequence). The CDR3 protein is CAWTRTRVEQFF. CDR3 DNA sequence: TGTGCCTGGACCCGAACCCGGGTTGAGCAGTTCTTC.

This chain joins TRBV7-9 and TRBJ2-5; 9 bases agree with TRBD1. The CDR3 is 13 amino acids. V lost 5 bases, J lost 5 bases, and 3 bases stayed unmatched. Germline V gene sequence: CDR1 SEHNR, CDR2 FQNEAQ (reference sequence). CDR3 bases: TGTGCCAGCAGCCAACAGGGGGCGGAGACCCAGTACTTC. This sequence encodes CASSQQGAETQYF.

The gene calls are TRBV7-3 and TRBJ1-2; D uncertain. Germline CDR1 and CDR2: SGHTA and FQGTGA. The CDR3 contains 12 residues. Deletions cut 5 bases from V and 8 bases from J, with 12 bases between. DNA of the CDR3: TGTGCCAGCAGCCGTAGAAGGGAGGGCTACACCTTC. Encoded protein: CASSRRREGYTF. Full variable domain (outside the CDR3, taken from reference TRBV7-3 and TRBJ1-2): GAGVSQTPSNKVTEKGKYVELRCDPISGHTALYWYRQSLGQGPEFLIYFQGTGAADDSGLPNDRFFAVRPEGSVSTLKIQRTERGDSAVYLCASSRRREGYTFGSGTRLTVV.

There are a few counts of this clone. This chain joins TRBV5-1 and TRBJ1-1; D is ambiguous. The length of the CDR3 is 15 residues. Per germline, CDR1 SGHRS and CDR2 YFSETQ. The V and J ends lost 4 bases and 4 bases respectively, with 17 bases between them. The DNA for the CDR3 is TGCGCCAGCAGCACCCAGACAAATCGGGGCACTGAAGCTTTCTTT. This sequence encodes CASSTQTNRGTEAFF. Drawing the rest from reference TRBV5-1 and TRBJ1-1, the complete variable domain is KAGVTQTPRYLIKTRGQQVTLSCSPISGHRSVSWYQQTPGQGLQFLFEYFSETQRNKGNFPGRFSGRQFSNSRSEMNVSTLELGDSALYLCASSTQTNRGTEAFFGQGTRLTVV.

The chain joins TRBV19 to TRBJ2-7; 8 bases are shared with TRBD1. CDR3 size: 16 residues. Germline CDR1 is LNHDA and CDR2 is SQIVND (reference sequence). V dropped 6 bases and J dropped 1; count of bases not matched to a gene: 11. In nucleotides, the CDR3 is TGTGCCAGTAGCCCTAGGGGGACAGGCCCTTCCTACGAGCAGTACTTC. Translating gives CASSPRGTGPSYEQYF.

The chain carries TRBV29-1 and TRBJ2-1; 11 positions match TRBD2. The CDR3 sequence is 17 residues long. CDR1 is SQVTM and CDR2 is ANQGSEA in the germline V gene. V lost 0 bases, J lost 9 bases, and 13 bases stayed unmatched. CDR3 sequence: CSVEDRTFSGGASEQFF. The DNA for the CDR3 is TGCAGCGTTGAAGATAGGACTTTTAGCGGGGGGGCATCTGAGCAGTTCTTC.

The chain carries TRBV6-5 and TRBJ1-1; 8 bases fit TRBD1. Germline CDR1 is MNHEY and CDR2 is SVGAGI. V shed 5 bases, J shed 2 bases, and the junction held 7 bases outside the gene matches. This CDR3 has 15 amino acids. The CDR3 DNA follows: TGTGCCAGCAGTCCTGGACAGGGAAGAAACACTGAAGCTTTCTTT. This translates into CASSPGQGRNTEAFF.

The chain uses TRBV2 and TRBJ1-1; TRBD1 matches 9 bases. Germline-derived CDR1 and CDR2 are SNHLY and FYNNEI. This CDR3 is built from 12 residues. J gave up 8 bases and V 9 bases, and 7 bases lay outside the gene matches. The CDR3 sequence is CASTYRGREAFF. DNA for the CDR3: TGTGCCAGTACCTACAGGGGGCGAGAAGCTTTCTTT.

The chain's CDR3 is CSAKLPGHYYEQYF. CDR3 nucleotides: TGCAGCGCTAAGTTACCGGGACATTATTACGAGCAGTACTTC. V and J are TRBV29-1 and TRBJ2-7, with D possibly matching TRBD1 (6 bases). V lost 7 bases, J lost 4 bases, and 20 bases lay in between. CDR1 is SQVTM, CDR2 ANQGSEA, per germline. The CDR3 sequence is 14 residues long.

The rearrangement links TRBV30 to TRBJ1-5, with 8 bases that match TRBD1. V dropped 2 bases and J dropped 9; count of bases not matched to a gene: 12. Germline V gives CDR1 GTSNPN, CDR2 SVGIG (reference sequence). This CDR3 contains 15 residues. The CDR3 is CAWSLRTGSAGPQHF. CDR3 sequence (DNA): TGTGCCTGGAGTCTCCGGACAGGGTCCGCGGGGCCCCAGCATTTT.

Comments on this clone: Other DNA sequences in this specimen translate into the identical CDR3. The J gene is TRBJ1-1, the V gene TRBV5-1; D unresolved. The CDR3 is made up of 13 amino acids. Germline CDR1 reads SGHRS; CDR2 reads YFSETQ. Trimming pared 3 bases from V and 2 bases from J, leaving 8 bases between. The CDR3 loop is CASSSVVNTEAFF. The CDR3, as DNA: TGCGCCAGCAGCTCGGTCGTCAACACTGAAGCTTTCTTT.

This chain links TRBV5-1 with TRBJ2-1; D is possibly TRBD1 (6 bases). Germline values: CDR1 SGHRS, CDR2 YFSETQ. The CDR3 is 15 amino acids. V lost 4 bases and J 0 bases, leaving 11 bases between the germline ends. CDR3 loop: CASSADSTSYNEQFF. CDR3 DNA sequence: TGCGCCAGCAGCGCGGACAGCACCTCCTACAATGAGCAGTTCTTC.

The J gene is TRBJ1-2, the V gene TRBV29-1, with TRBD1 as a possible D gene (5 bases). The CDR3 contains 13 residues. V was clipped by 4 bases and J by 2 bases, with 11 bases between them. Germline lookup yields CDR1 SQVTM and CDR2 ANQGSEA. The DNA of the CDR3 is TGCAGCGTTGCAGACAGTGAAAACTATGGCTACACCTTC. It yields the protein CSVADSENYGYTF.

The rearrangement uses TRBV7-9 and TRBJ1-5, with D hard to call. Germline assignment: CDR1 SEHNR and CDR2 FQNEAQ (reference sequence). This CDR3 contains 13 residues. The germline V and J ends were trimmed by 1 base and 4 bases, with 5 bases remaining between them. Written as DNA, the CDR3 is TGTGCCAGCAGCTTAGACAGAAATCAGCCCCAGCATTTT. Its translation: CASSLDRNQPQHF.

Here the CDR3 reads CASSLTSGGYNTQYF. As DNA, the CDR3 is TGTGCCAGCAGCTTGACTAGCGGGGGTTACAATACGCAGTATTTT. The genes are TRBV5-4 and TRBJ2-3; TRBD2 aligns across 11 bases. Trimming at V came to 1 base and at J to 7 bases, leaving 5 bases not matched to a gene. Per germline, CDR1 SGHNT and CDR2 YYREEE (reference sequence). The CDR3 is made up of 15 amino acids.

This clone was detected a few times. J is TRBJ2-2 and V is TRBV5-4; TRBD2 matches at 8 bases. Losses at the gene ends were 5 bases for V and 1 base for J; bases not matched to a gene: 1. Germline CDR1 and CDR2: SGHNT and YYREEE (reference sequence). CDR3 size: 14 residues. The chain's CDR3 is CASRTSGNTGELFF. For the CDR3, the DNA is TGTGCCAGCAGAACTAGCGGGAACACCGGGGAGCTGTTTTTT. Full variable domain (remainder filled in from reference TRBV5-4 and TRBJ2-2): ETGVTQSPTHLIKTRGQQVTLRCSSQSGHNTVSWYQQALGQGPQFIFQYYREEENGRGNFPPRFSGLQFPNYSSELNVNALELDDSALYLCASRTSGNTGELFFGEGSRLTVL.